This TCR beta chain emerged from a study of esophageal squamous cell carcinoma under preoperative chemotherapy. Each CDR3 protein is one row after TCRdb ran MiXCR on the PCR reads. The sample contains around 14,000 distinct CDR3 sequences, over 55% of which appear only once. V shed 6 bases and J 4 bases; nucleotides not matched to a gene: 5. The germline V gene encodes CDR1 SGHTA and CDR2 FQGNSA. The CDR3 consists of 15 residues. The time point was: before preoperative PTX-NDP chemotherapy. Paclitaxel-nedaplatin chemotherapy was given to patients ahead of their surgery. This chain uses TRBV7-2 with TRBJ2-1, with 11 bases aligning to TRBD1. This sample was gathered from a patient given preoperative chemotherapy. The clonotype comes from a human donor with esophageal squamous cell carcinoma. The donor label of this sample is uncertain. CDR3 sequence (DNA): TGTGCCAGCAGTGGGGACAGGGGGGGGTACAATGAGCAGTTCTTC. It specifies CASSGDRGGYNEQFF.